Detailed here is one T cell receptor (beta chain). The CDR3 is made up of 13 amino acids. The V gene lost 6 bases and the J gene lost 4 bases, with 10 bases spanning the gap. The assay was immunoSEQ multiplex PCR, and TCRdb's table has in-frame clones only and misses some. The sample has hundreds of thousands of clones; about 88% are singletons. The data belong to a study of blood T cell repertoires in COVID-19. Study as a whole: From T cells, B-cell-depleted T cells, or PBMCs came the material, which was cDNA or gDNA.

Clinical history reported by participants formed the basis on which cohorts were assigned. Sequencing input: PBMCs or T cells enriched from blood (not recorded which). The sequence was collected from a woman aged 25 to 39 who had recovered from COVID-19. This rearrangement joins TRBV12-3 or TRBV12-4 to TRBJ2-1, with D maybe TRBD1 (6 bases). The CDR3 nucleotides read TGTGCCAGCAGGGACAGACAGTACAATGAGCAGTTCTTC. Protein sequence: CASRDRQYNEQFF.